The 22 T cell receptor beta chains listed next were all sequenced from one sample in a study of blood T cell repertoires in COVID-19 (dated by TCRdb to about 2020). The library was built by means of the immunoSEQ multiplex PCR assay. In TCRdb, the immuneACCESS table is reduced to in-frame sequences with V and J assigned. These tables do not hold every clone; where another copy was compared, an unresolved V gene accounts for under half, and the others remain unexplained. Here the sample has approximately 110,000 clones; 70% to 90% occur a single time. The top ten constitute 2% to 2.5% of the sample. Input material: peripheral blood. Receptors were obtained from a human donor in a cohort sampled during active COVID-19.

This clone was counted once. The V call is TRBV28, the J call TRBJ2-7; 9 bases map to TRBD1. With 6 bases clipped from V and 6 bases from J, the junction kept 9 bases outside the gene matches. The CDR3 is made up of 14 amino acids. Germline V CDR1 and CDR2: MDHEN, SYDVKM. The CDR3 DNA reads TGTGCCAGCAGCCCTGTACAGACAGGGGGCGAGCAGTACTTC. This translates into CASSPVQTGGEQYF.

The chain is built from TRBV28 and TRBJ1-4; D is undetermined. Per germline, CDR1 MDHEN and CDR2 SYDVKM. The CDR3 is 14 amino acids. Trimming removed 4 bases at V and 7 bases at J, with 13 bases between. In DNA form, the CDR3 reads TGTGCCAGCAGTTACGGGGTGAGAAGTGAAAAACTGTTTTTT. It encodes CASSYGVRSEKLFF.

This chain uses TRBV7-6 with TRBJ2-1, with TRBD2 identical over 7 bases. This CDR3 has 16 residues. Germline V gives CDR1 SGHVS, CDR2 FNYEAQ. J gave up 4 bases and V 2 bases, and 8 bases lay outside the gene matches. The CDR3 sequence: CASSLLAGVGYNEQFF. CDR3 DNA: TGTGCCAGCAGCTTATTGGCGGGGGTGGGGTACAATGAGCAGTTCTTC.

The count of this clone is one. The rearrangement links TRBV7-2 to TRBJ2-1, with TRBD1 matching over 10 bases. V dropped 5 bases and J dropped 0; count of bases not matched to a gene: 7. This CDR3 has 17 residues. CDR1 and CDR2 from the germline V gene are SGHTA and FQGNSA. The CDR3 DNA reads TGTGCCAGCAGCCCCGGGACAGGGGCGAGCTCCTACAATGAGCAGTTCTTC. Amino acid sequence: CASSPGTGASSYNEQFF.

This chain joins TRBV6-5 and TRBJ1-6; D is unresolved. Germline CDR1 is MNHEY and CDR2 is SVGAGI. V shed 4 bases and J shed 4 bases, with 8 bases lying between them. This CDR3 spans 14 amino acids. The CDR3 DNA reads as TGTGCCAGCAGTTCGTCCCCGTATAATTCACCCCTCCACTTT. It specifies CASSSSPYNSPLHF.

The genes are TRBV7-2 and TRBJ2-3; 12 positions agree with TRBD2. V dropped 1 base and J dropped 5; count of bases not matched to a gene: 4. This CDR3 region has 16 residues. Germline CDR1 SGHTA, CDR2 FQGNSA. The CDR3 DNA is TGTGCCAGCAGCTTAGAACTAGCGGGGGGTCTAGATACGCAGTATTTT. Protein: CASSLELAGGLDTQYF.

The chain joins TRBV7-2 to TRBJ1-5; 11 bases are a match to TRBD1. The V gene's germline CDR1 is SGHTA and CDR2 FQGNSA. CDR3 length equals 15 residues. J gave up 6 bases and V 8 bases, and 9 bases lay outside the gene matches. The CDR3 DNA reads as TGTGCCAGCGGATTATCCGGGACAGGGGGTCAGCCCCAGCATTTT. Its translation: CASGLSGTGGQPQHF.

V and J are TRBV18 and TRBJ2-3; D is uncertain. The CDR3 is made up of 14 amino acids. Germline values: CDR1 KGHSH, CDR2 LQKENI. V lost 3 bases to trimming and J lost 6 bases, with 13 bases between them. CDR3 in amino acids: CASSPGYLGDTQYF. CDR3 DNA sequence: TGTGCCAGCTCACCCGGATACCTGGGCGATACGCAGTATTTT. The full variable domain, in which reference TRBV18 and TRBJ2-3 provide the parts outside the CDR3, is NAGVMQNPRHLVRRRGQEARLRCSPMKGHSHVYWYRQLPEEGLKFMVYLQKENIIDESGMPKERFSAEFPKEGPSILRIQQVVRGDSAAYFCASSPGYLGDTQYFGPGTRLTVL.

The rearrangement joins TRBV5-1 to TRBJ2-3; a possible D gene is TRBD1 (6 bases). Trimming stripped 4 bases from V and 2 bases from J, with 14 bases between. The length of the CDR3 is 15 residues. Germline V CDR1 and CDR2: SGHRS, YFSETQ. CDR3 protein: CASSQTGQITDTQYF. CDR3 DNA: TGCGCCAGCAGCCAAACCGGACAGATCACAGATACGCAGTATTTT.

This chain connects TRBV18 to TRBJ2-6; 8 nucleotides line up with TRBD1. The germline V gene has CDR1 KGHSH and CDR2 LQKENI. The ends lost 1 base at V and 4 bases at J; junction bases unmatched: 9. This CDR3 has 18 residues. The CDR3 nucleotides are TGTGCCAGCTCACCACAACTACGGACAGGGCCAGGGGCCAACGTCCTGACTTTC. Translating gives CASSPQLRTGPGANVLTF.

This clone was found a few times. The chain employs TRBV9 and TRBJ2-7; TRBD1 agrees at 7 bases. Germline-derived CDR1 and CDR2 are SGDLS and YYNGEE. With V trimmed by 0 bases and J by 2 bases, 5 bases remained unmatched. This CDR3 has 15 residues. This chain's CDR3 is CASSVDGTAAYEQYF. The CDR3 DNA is TGTGCCAGCAGCGTAGATGGGACAGCGGCCTACGAGCAGTACTTC.

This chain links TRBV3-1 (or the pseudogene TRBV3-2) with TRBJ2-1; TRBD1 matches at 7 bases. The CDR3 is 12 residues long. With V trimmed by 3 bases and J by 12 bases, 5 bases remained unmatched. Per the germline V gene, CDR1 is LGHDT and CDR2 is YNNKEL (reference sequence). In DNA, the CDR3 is TGTGCCAGCAGCCAGCGCAGGACAGGGCAGTTCTTC. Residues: CASSQRRTGQFF.

The CDR3 bases are TGTGCCAGCAGCCGGACTAGCGGGGAGCGGGATACGCAGTATTTT. It is translated as CASSRTSGERDTQYF. The V and J genes are TRBV7-9 and TRBJ2-3, with 12 nucleotides matching TRBD2. Germline CDR1 reads SEHNR; CDR2 reads FQNEAQ (reference sequence). V shed 5 bases and J 6 bases; nucleotides not matched to a gene: 6. This CDR3 region has 15 residues.

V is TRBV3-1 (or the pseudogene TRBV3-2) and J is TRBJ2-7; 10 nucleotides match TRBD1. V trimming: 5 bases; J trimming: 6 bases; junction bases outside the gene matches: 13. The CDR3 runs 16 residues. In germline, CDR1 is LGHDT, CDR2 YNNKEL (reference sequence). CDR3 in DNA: TGTGCCAGCAGCTCGACCGGGACAGGGGTCTTGCGCGAGCAGTACTTC. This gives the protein CASSSTGTGVLREQYF.

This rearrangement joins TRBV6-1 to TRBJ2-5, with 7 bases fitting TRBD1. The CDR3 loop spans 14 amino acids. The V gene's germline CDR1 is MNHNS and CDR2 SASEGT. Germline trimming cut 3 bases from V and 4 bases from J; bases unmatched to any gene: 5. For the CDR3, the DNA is TGTGCCAGCAGTGACGGGGCAGGGGGAGAGACCCAGTACTTC. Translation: CASSDGAGGETQYF.

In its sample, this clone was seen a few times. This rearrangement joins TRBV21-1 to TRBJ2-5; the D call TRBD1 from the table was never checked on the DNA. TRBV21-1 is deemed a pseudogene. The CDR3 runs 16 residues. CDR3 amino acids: CASSKGDDRVGETQYF. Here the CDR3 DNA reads TGTGCCAGCAGCAAAGGGGACGACAGGGTTGGGGAGACCCAGTACTTC.

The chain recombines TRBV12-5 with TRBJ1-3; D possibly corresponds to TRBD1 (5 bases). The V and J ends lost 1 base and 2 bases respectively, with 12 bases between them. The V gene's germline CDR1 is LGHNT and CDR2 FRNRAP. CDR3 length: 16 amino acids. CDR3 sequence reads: CASGLALKGTGNTIYF. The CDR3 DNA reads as TGTGCTAGTGGTTTGGCACTAAAGGGGACTGGAAACACCATATATTTT.

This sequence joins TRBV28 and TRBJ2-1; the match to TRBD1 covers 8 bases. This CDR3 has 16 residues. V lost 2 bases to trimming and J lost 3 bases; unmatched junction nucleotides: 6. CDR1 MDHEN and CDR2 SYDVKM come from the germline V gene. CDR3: CASSLISGQGYNEQFF. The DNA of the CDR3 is TGTGCCAGCAGTTTAATCTCAGGACAGGGCTACAATGAGCAGTTCTTC.

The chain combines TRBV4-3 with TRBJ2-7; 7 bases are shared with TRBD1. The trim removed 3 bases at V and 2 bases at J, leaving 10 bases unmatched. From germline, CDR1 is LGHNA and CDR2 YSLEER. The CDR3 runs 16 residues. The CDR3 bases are TGCGCCAGCAGCCAGGCCCACAGGGGACCTCCCTACGAGCAGTACTTC. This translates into CASSQAHRGPPYEQYF.

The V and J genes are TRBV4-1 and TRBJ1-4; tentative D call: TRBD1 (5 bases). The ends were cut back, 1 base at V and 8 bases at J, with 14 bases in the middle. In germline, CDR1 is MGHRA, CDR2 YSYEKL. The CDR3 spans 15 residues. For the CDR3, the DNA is TGCGCCAGCAGCCAAGGGGCAGGGTTTGGGGAAAAACTGTTTTTT. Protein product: CASSQGAGFGEKLFF.

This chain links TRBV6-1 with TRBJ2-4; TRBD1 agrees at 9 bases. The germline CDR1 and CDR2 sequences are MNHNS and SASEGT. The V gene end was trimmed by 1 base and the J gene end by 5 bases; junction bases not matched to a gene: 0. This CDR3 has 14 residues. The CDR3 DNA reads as TGTGCCAGCAGTGAAGGGACAGGGGAAAACATTCAGTACTTC. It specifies CASSEGTGENIQYF.

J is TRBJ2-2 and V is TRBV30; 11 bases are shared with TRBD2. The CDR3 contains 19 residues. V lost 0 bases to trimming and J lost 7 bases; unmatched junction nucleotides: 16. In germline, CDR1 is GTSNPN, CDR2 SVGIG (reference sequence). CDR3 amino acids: CAWSVTPDSGGAYGGELFF. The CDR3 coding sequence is TGTGCCTGGAGTGTAACCCCCGATAGCGGGGGGGCTTATGGCGGGGAGCTGTTTTTT.